The present entry profiles one TCR beta chain with its context. Its specificity is not known. The entry originates in a study of T-cell reconstitution after alpha-beta-depleted transplantation in children. Study-wide points: Several hundred expanded graft clones reportedly were the source of alpha-beta T cells about two months after transplant. One year post-transplant, T-cell counts and diversity were largely derived from T cells produced anew. Some patients showed high day-60 TCRbeta diversity, which derived from surviving recipient T cells and thymic progenitors.

Preparation of the TCRbeta library was carried out with unique molecular identifiers. TCRdb re-called the PCR reads through MiXCR, storing one row per CDR3 protein. The sample has roughly 790,000 distinct CDR3 sequences, about 15% seen once; the top ten hold around 5.3%. Here the sequenced sample was PBMCs, mostly from graft donor cells, taken 360 days after TCRalphabeta/CD19-depleted stem cell transplant. This TCR came from a male patient younger than 18 who had a stem cell transplant for acute lymphoblastic leukemia, so the T cells may come from the graft donor.

CDR3 coding DNA: TGCGCCAGCAGCTTGTCAGGCATCAGCAATCAGCCCCAGCATTTT. It specifies CASSLSGISNQPQHF. The chain links TRBV5-1 to TRBJ1-5; D remains unclear. CDR1 is SGHRS and CDR2 is YFSETQ in the germline V gene. This CDR3 contains 15 residues. V was clipped by 1 base and J by 1 base, with 9 bases between them.